This T cell receptor beta chain originates from a study of blood T cell repertoires in COVID-19. At the level of the study: Sources were T cells, B-cell-depleted T cells, or PBMCs; the material itself was cDNA or gDNA.

Authors' analysis steps: Reference gene primer amplification gave estimated nucleated cell counts. Produced via immunoSEQ multiplex PCR; TCRdb's table is partial and in-frame only. Clone size and V and J calls were adopted from that table, with D and trimming inferred from the DNA. The sample carries 25,000 to 35,000 clones, 75% to 90% recorded once. Trimming took off 5 bases at V and 0 bases at J, with 13 bases between the two ends. The CDR3 spans 15 residues. The germline CDR1 and CDR2 sequences are MNHEY and SMNVEV (reference sequence). The chain combines TRBV27 with TRBJ1-1; D is possibly TRBD1 (6 bases). The sample taken for sequencing was peripheral blood. The TCR comes from a man between 65 and 79 years old with active COVID-19. CDR3 loop: CASSPPPGVNTEAFF. The CDR3 DNA sequence: TGTGCCAGCAGTCCCCCCCCAGGGGTGAACACTGAAGCTTTCTTT.